The clone carrying this T cell receptor beta chain was seen just once. Its matching antigen is unknown. With 60 Vbeta and 13 Jbeta primers, the PCR was carried out. Clones were sequenced by immunoSEQ multiplex PCR, and TCRdb holds only the in-frame ones, with some missing. The table includes some 96,000 clones, 76% detected once. The source of the sample is a study of cytomegalovirus exposure and HLA in healthy donors. Study conclusions and caveats: In a later analysis, a missense DCLRE1C variant was linked to TCR beta V- and J-gene trimming.

Germline V gene data show CDR1 as LGHNA and CDR2 as YNFKEQ. This CDR3 region has 16 residues. V trimming: 3 bases; J trimming: 5 bases; junction bases outside the gene matches: 8. What was sequenced was PBMCs. The receptor comes from a woman aged 55-75 years in good health and CMV-seropositive. V gene TRBV4-2 combines with J gene TRBJ1-4; 8 nucleotides match TRBD1. Here the CDR3 reads CASSHQPGGANEKLFF. CDR3 bases: TGTGCCAGCAGCCATCAACCAGGGGGCGCAAATGAAAAACTGTTTTTT.